These 21 T cell receptor beta chains were all obtained from the same sample, sequenced in a study of neurological immune-mediated disorders. Each CDR3 protein is one row after TCRdb ran MiXCR on the 5' RACE reads. This sample has around 20,000 distinct CDR3 sequences, with approximately 6.2% found just once. The sequencing sample was made of CD8+ T cells from blood. The receptors come from a young man in good health.

This clonotype was observed many times. V is TRBV7-9 and J is TRBJ2-3; 8 bases are a match to TRBD2. J lost 1 base, V lost 3 bases, and 9 bases had no gene match. The CDR3 sequence is 17 residues long. The germline V gene has CDR1 SEHNR and CDR2 FQNEAQ (reference sequence). CDR3 protein: CASSFIERGIGTDTQYF. The CDR3 coding sequence is TGTGCCAGCAGCTTTATTGAGCGGGGGATAGGCACAGATACGCAGTATTTT.

This clonotype was counted ten times or more. The chain links TRBV5-1 to TRBJ1-1; TRBD1 matches at 7 bases. This CDR3 contains 14 residues. Germline lookup yields CDR1 SGHRS and CDR2 YFSETQ. The V segment lost 8 bases and the J segment 3 bases; nucleotides outside the gene matches: 10. CDR3 DNA sequence: TGCGCCAGTAAACACCAGGGGGACTACACTGAAGCTTTCTTT. Its protein product is CASKHQGDYTEAFF.

This clonotype was counted ten times or more. The chain employs TRBV5-1 and TRBJ1-5, with D perhaps TRBD1 (6 bases). The V end was cut by 1 base, the J end by 2 bases, with 7 bases between. Per the germline V gene, CDR1 is SGHRS and CDR2 is YFSETQ. The CDR3 consists of 14 residues. This CDR3 reads CASSLWTGNQPQHF. Here the CDR3 DNA reads TGCGCCAGCAGCTTGTGGACAGGCAATCAGCCCCAGCATTTT.

This clonotype appeared many times. The chain combines TRBV20-1 with TRBJ2-3; D not certain. Trimming took off 8 bases at V and 4 bases at J, with 4 bases between the two ends. Per germline, CDR1 DFQATT and CDR2 SNEGSKA (reference sequence). This CDR3 contains 9 residues. The CDR3 sequence is CSPPDTQYF. CDR3 bases: TGCAGTCCCCCAGATACGCAGTATTTT.

This clonotype showed up many times. The rearrangement uses TRBV5-6 and TRBJ1-1; perhaps TRBD1 as D (6 bases). Trimming removed 7 bases at V and 3 bases at J, with 16 bases between. CDR3 size: 14 residues. Germline CDR1 is SGHDT and CDR2 is YYEEEE. This chain's CDR3 is CASSSYREYTEAFF. Here the CDR3 DNA reads TGTGCCAGCTCTTCCTACAGGGAATACACTGAAGCTTTCTTT.

This clonotype was counted at least ten times. V usage is TRBV5-6 and J usage is TRBJ1-1; D unresolved. Germline V gene sequence: CDR1 SGHDT, CDR2 YYEEEE. Trimming shortened V by 0 bases and J by 8 bases, and 5 bases separated the two germline ends. The CDR3 covers 11 residues. The CDR3 DNA is TGTGCCAGCAGCTTGGATGCGGAAGCTTTCTTT. This sequence encodes CASSLDAEAFF.

V gene TRBV7-9 combines with J gene TRBJ2-2; TRBD2 matches 7 bases. This CDR3 is 17 amino acids long. V lost 6 bases to trimming and J lost 4 bases; unmatched junction nucleotides: 14. The germline V gene encodes CDR1 SEHNR and CDR2 FQNEAQ (reference sequence). As DNA, the CDR3 is TGTGCCAGCAGACCGGAGGCAGCGGGATACCTCACCGGGGAGCTGTTTTTT. The encoded protein is CASRPEAAGYLTGELFF.

This clonotype was detected ten times or more. The chain is built from TRBV5-1 and TRBJ2-7; no clear D. From germline, CDR1 is SGHRS and CDR2 YFSETQ. Trimming pared 2 bases from V and 5 bases from J, leaving 11 bases between. The CDR3 is 13 residues long. The CDR3 protein is CASSFYGTNEQYF. CDR3 DNA: TGCGCCAGCAGCTTCTACGGTACAAACGAGCAGTACTTC.

This clonotype occurred many times. The chain links TRBV6-6 to TRBJ1-1; 11 bases match TRBD1. There are 19 residues in the CDR3. Germline V CDR1 and CDR2: MNHNY, SVGAGI (reference sequence). After removal of 6 bases from V and 1 base from J, the junction contained 16 bases not matched to a gene. The CDR3 loop reads CASSPTQWTGGAGNTEAFF. As DNA, the CDR3 is TGTGCCAGCAGCCCCACACAATGGACAGGGGGCGCCGGGAACACTGAAGCTTTCTTT.

This clonotype was recorded at least ten times. The rearrangement uses TRBV5-1 and TRBJ2-7; tentative D call: TRBD1 (7 bases). CDR1 and CDR2 from the germline V gene are SGHRS and YFSETQ. Trimming left V 1 base short and J 4 bases short, with 18 bases between. This CDR3 is 16 amino acids long. Written as DNA, the CDR3 is TGCGCCAGCAGCTTGACCGCTTCGACAGGGAGGTACGAGCAGTACTTC. Translating gives CASSLTASTGRYEQYF.

The table lists this clonotype with many counts. The J gene is TRBJ2-3, the V gene TRBV6-5; no definite D call. CDR1 and CDR2 from the germline V gene are MNHEY and SVGAGI. CDR3 length equals 13 residues. Trimming removed 7 bases from V and 5 bases from J, with 13 bases in between. The CDR3 sequence: CASNTPGGDTQYF. In DNA form, the CDR3 reads TGTGCCAGCAATACGCCCGGTGGAGATACGCAGTATTTT.

This clonotype came up many times. This chain uses TRBV7-9 with TRBJ1-2; D not certain. Per germline, CDR1 SEHNR and CDR2 FQNEAQ (reference sequence). V was cut by 4 bases and J by 11 bases, with 11 bases left in between. The CDR3 runs to 11 residues. The CDR3 DNA sequence: TGTGCCAGCAGCTGGGCCAGCCAATACACCTTC. Translation gives CASSWASQYTF.

The sample holds many counts of this clonotype. V usage is TRBV28 and J usage is TRBJ2-4, with 8 positions matching TRBD1. Germline V gives CDR1 MDHEN, CDR2 SYDVKM. The length of the CDR3 is 15 residues. V was clipped by 5 bases and J by 4 bases; unmatched bases: 7. The DNA of the CDR3 is TGTGCCAGCAGTCCCTTGGACAGGGATAAAAACATTCAGTACTTC. Protein: CASSPLDRDKNIQYF. Full variable domain (remainder filled in from reference TRBV28 and TRBJ2-4): DVKVTQSSRYLVKRTGEKVFLECVQDMDHENMFWYRQDPGLGLRLIYFSYDVKMKEKGDIPEGYSVSREKKERFSLILESASTNQTSMYLCASSPLDRDKNIQYFGAGTRLSVL.

Many counts were recorded for this clonotype. CDR3 sequence (DNA): TGTGCCAGCAGCTTAGTATTAGCGGGGGGCTTCGGGGTAGTCGAGCAGTACTTC. The encoded protein is CASSLVLAGGFGVVEQYF. The chain is built from TRBV7-2 and TRBJ2-7; TRBD2 matches at 10 bases. Losses at the gene ends were 1 base for V and 6 bases for J; bases not matched to a gene: 15. CDR1 and CDR2 (germline): SGHTA, FQGNSA. There are 18 residues in the CDR3.

This clonotype was seen many times. V gene TRBV6-5 combines with J gene TRBJ2-1; unclear D gene. V was clipped by 4 bases and J by 1 base, with 8 bases between them. From germline, CDR1 is MNHEY and CDR2 SVGAGI. The CDR3 has 14 amino acids. The CDR3 reads CASSLSGSYNEQFF. For the CDR3, the DNA is TGTGCCAGCAGTTTGAGTGGTTCCTACAATGAGCAGTTCTTC.

This clonotype was counted many times. The chain couples TRBV5-1 to TRBJ1-1; 7 nucleotides line up with TRBD1. From germline, CDR1 is SGHRS and CDR2 YFSETQ. There are 16 residues in the CDR3. Unmatched junction bases numbered 5, after V lost 0 bases and J lost 0 bases. The CDR3 protein is CASSLARGPMNTEAFF. The DNA for the CDR3 is TGCGCCAGCAGCTTGGCTAGGGGGCCCATGAACACTGAAGCTTTCTTT.

This clonotype was recorded at least ten times. The rearrangement uses TRBV20-1 and TRBJ2-5; D not certain. Trimming cost V 1 base and J 5 bases, with 17 bases left between them. Germline V lookup: CDR1 DFQATT, CDR2 SNEGSKA (reference sequence). CDR3 length equals 15 residues. Written as DNA, the CDR3 is TGCAGTGCTAGAGTTATAGACTGGCGGCCCGAGACCCAGTACTTC. It specifies CSARVIDWRPETQYF.

This clonotype was counted at least ten times. The chain employs TRBV7-3 and TRBJ2-2; D is undetermined. V dropped 4 bases and J dropped 7 bases, with 10 bases sitting between them. This CDR3 spans 13 amino acids. Germline V gene sequence: CDR1 SGHTA, CDR2 FQGTGA. This CDR3 reads CASSSLGDGELFF. CDR3 nucleotides: TGTGCCAGCAGCTCCCTTGGGGACGGGGAGCTGTTTTTT.

This clonotype was observed at least ten times. CDR3 loop: CSVALDRADTQYF. The CDR3 DNA sequence: TGCAGCGTTGCCCTTGACAGGGCAGATACGCAGTATTTT. The chain joins TRBV29-1 to TRBJ2-3, with 7 bases identical to TRBD1. This CDR3 contains 13 residues. The V gene's germline CDR1 is SQVTM and CDR2 ANQGSEA. J was trimmed by 4 bases and V by 4 bases; bases with no gene match: 5.

This clonotype occurred many times. This sequence joins TRBV5-1 and TRBJ2-3, with D hard to call. V lost 5 bases to trimming and J lost 1 base, with 8 bases between them. In germline, CDR1 is SGHRS, CDR2 YFSETQ. The CDR3 runs 13 residues. CDR3 DNA: TGCGCCAGCAGGCCTTGGGGCACAGATACGCAGTATTTT. As protein: CASRPWGTDTQYF.

This clonotype was detected ten times or more. The chain joins TRBV9 to TRBJ2-4, with D tentatively TRBD1 (6 bases). Germline V lookup: CDR1 SGDLS, CDR2 YYNGEE. Trimming left V 4 bases short and J 3 bases short, with 17 bases between. There are 16 residues in the CDR3. In DNA, the CDR3 is TGTGCCAGCAGCCCAGATTATGGGGGCGTCAAAAACATTCAGTACTTC. Protein product: CASSPDYGGVKNIQYF.